This T cell receptor (beta chain) was captured in a study of cytomegalovirus exposure and HLA in healthy donors. Study-wide context: The same platform used for the 650 to 700 first-cohort repertoires was also used for the 120 or so validation repertoires, as a later analysis reported. Findings of the study overall: High sensitivity and specificity were reportedly achieved when the classifier diagnosed cytomegalovirus status.

A note on this clone: Antigen: not known.

Repertoires were generated with immunoSEQ multiplex PCR, while TCRdb's copy carries only in-frame clones and drops some. Of over 150,000 clones in the sample, approximately 86% are singletons; the top ten hold approximately 20%. The V and J ends lost 4 bases and 3 bases, in that order; junction bases with no gene match: 6. This CDR3 spans 14 amino acids. The germline CDR1 and CDR2 sequences are SGHTA and FQGNSA. This TCR was recovered from a young man in good health and CMV-seropositive. What was sequenced was PBMCs. The chain carries TRBV7-2 and TRBJ2-7, with 7 nucleotides matching TRBD2. The chain's CDR3 is CASSSLAAYYEQYF. The DNA for the CDR3 is TGTGCCAGCAGCTCGCTAGCGGCATACTACGAGCAGTACTTC.